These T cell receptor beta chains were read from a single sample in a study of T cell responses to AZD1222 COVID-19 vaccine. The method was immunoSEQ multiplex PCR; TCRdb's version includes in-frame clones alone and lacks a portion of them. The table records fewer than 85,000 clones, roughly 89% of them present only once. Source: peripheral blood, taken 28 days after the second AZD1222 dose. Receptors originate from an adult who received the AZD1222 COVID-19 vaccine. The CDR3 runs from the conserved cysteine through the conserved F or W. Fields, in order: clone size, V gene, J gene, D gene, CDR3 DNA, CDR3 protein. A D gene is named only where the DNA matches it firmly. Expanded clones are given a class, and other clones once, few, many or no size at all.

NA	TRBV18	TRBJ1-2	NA	TGTGCCAGCTCACCGGGTTCGAGCTATGGCTACACCTTC	CASSPGSSYGYTF
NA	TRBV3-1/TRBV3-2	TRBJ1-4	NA	TGTGCCAGCAGCCAAGATGTTCGGGGGGCTACTAATGAAAAACTGTTTTTT	CASSQDVRGATNEKLFF
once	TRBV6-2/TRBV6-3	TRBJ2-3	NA	TGTGCCAGCAACCCCGGGGCTCGCACAGATACGCAGTATTTT	CASNPGARTDTQYF
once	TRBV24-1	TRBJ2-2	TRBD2	TGTGCCACCAGTGACTTTGGACTAGCGGGGAACACCGGGGAGCTGTTTTTT	CATSDFGLAGNTGELFF
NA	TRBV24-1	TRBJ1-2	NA	TGTGCCACCAGTGACCCGACAGGCCGCGGCTACACCTTC	CATSDPTGRGYTF
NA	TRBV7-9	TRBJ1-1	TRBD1	TGTGCCAGCAGCCCCCCGCGAGGGGGCAACACTGAAGCTTTCTTT	CASSPPRGGNTEAFF
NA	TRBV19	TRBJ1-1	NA	TGTGCCAGTAGGCCGGGACGGGAGAACACTGAAGCTTTCTTT	CASRPGRENTEAFF
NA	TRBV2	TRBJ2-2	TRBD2	TGTGCCAGCAGGGAACTAGCGGGGGGCACCGGGGAGCTGTTTTTT	CASRELAGGTGELFF
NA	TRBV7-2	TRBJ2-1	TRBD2	TGTGCCAGCAGCCCAGTGGGGGGGGACAATGAGCAGTTCTTC	CASSPVGGDNEQFF
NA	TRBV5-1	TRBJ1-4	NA	TGCGCCAGCAGCTCCCGCCTGAATGAAAAACTGTTTTTT	CASSSRLNEKLFF
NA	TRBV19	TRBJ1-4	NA	TGTGCCAGTAGTATCCAGGGTTGGAGGATTAATGAAAAACTGTTTTTT	CASSIQGWRINEKLFF
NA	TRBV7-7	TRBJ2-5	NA	TGTGCCAGCAGCTTAGATGAGGGGTTGATAGGAGAGACCCAGTACTTC	CASSLDEGLIGETQYF
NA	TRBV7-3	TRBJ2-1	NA	TGTGCCAGCAGCGACTACAATGAGCAGTTCTTC	CASSDYNEQFF
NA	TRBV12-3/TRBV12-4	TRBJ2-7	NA	TGTGCCAGCAGTTTCTCTGGACAGAACGAGCAGTACTTC	CASSFSGQNEQYF
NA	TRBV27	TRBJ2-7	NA	TGTGCCAGCAGCGACTACCGGGACAAGGGCTACGAGCAGTACTTC	CASSDYRDKGYEQYF
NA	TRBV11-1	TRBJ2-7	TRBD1	TGTGCCAGCAGTCGAGACAGGGGGCGAGACGAGCAGTACTTC	CASSRDRGRDEQYF
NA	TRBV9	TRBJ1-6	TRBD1	TGTGCCAGCAGCGCGACAGGGGCGAGTTCACCCCTCCACTTT	CASSATGASSPLHF
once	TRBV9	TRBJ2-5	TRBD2	TGTGCCAGCAGCGTGGGACTAGCGGGGACAGAGACCCAGTACTTC	CASSVGLAGTETQYF
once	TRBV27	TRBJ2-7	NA	TGTGCCAGCAGTTCCCGTTGGGGGGCGGGGGCCTACGAGCAGTACTTC	CASSSRWGAGAYEQYF
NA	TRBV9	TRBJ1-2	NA	TGTGCCAGCAGCGTAGAAGGGTTGGGAGGCTACACCTTC	CASSVEGLGGYTF
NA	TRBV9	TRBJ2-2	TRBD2	TGTGCCAGCAGTTCGCCAGGGCTAGCGGGGCACACCGGGGAGCTGTTTTTT	CASSSPGLAGHTGELFF
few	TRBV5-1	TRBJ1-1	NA	TGCGCCAGCAGCTTGGATCCGGGGGGGAACACTGAAGCTTTCTTT	CASSLDPGGNTEAFF
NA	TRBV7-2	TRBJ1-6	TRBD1	TGTGCCAGCAGCTTGGACAGGGGGACTTATAATTCACCCCTCCACTTT	CASSLDRGTYNSPLHF
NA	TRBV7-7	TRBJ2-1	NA	TGTGCCAGCAGCTTCAGCGTAACCTACAATGAGCAGTTCTTC	CASSFSVTYNEQFF
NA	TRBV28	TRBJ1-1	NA	TGTGCCAGCAGTTTGACACATCGATACACTGAAGCTTTCTTT	CASSLTHRYTEAFF
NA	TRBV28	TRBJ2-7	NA	TGTGCCAGCAGCGGACAGTTCTACGAGCAGTACTTC	CASSGQFYEQYF
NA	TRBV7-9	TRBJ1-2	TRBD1	TGTGCCAGCAGCCCGCCCGGGACAGCCTATGGCTACACCTTC	CASSPPGTAYGYTF
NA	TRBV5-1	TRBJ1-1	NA	TGCGCCAGCAGCTTGGTGCAGGGCAAGAACACTGAAGCTTTCTTT	CASSLVQGKNTEAFF
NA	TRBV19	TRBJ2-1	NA	TGTGCCAGTAGTATACTTACTAGCTTCACTGAGCAGTTCTTC	CASSILTSFTEQFF
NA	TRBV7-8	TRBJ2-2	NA	TGTGCCAGCAGCTTAGCCGGCACCGGGGAGCTGTTTTTT	CASSLAGTGELFF
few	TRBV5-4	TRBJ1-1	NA	TGTGCCAGCAGCTTTATGACAGAAATGAACACTGAAGCTTTCTTT	CASSFMTEMNTEAFF
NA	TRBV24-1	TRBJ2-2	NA	TGTGCCGCCGGGAACGGGGAGCTGTTTTTT	CAAGNGELFF
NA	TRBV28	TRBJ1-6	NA	TGTGCCAGCAGTTCTGCAGGCCCGGGGGATTCACCCCTCCACTTT	CASSSAGPGDSPLHF
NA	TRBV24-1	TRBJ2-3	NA	TGTGCCACCAGTCCCATTGGGGGGAGCACAGATACGCAGTATTTT	CATSPIGGSTDTQYF
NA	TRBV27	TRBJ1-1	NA	TGTGCCAGCAGTTTAAGGCGGATTAACACTGAAGCTTTCTTT	CASSLRRINTEAFF
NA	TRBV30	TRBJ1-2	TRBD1	TGTGCCTGGAGTGTAGGGGGACAGAACTATGGCTACACCTTC	CAWSVGGQNYGYTF
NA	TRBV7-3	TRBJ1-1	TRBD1	TGTGCCAGCAGCGCGGACAGGGGGACTGAAGCTTTCTTT	CASSADRGTEAFF
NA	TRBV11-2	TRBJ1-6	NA	TGTGCCAGCAGCTTGGAACAGGGCCCACCCCTCCACTTT	CASSLEQGPPLHF
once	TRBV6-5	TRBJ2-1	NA	TGTGCCAGCAGTTACCCAGGGAACAATGAGCAGTTCTTC	CASSYPGNNEQFF
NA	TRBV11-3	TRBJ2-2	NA	TGTGCCAGCAGCTTACTTGGGGCGCAGGCCGGGGAGCTGTTTTTT	CASSLLGAQAGELFF
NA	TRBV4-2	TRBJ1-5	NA	TGTGCCAGCAGCCCCGACGGGAATAGCAATCAGCCCCAGCATTTT	CASSPDGNSNQPQHF
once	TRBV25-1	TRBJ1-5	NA	TGTGCCAGCAGCCCAAAGCCCAGGCGCAATCAGCCCCAGCATTTT	CASSPKPRRNQPQHF
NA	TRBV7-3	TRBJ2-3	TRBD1	TGTGCCAGCAGCTCCGGGACAGGGGACCTCTTAACCCAGTATTTT	CASSSGTGDLLTQYF
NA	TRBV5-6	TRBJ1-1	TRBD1	TGTGCCAGCACCGGACAGGGGACCCGAACCAGTGAAGCTTTCTTT	CASTGQGTRTSEAFF
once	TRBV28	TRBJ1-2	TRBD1	TGTGCCAGCAGTTTCTCCGGGACAGCCTATGGCTACACCTTC	CASSFSGTAYGYTF
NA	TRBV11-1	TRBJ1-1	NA	TGTGCCAGCAGCTTGGACTTTGGATCTGAAGCTTTCTTT	CASSLDFGSEAFF
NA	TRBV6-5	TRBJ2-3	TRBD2	TGTGCCAGCAGTCTAGCGGGAGGGACGATAGATACGCAGTATTTT	CASSLAGGTIDTQYF
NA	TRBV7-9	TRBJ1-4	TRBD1	TGTGCCAGCAGCTTGGGTGACAGGGCTAATGAAAAACTGTTTTTT	CASSLGDRANEKLFF
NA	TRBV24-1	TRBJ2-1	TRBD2	TGTGCCACCAGTGATTCCGGGACTAGCGCGGACAATGAGCAGTTCTTC	CATSDSGTSADNEQFF
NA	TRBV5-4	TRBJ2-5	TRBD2	TGTGCCAGCAGCTCAGCGGGGAGGGAGACCCAGTACTTC	CASSSAGRETQYF
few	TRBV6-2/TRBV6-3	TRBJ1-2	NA	TGTGCCAGCAGCAACACGGGCGGTTTGTATGGCTACACCTTC	CASSNTGGLYGYTF
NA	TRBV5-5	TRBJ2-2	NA	TGTGCCAGCAGCTTGGTTTTGGGCCCAGGCGGGGAGCTGTTTTTT	CASSLVLGPGGELFF
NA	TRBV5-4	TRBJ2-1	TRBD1	TGTGCCAGCAGCTCGCAGGGGGCGAGTTCCTACAATGAGCAGTTCTTC	CASSSQGASSYNEQFF
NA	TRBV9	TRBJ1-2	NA	TGTGCCAGCAGCGTAGGAAGAGGGACGGCCTATGGCTACACCTTC	CASSVGRGTAYGYTF
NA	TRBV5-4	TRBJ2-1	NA	TGTGCCAGCAGCCTAGAGACCTACAATGAGCAGTTCTTC	CASSLETYNEQFF
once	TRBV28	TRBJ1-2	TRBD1	TGTGCCAGCAGTTTATCTGGACAGGGGTCTGGCTACACCTTC	CASSLSGQGSGYTF
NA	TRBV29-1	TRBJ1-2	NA	TGCAGCGCCAGGACTGGCGTTAACTATGGCTACACCTTC	CSARTGVNYGYTF
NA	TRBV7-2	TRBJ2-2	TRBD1	TGTGCCAGCAGCCCGCGTATCTTCGGGACAGGAGGAACCGGGGAGCTGTTTTTT	CASSPRIFGTGGTGELFF
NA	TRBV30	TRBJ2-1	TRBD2	TGTGCCTGGAATTGGCTAGCGGACAATGAGCAGTTCTTC	CAWNWLADNEQFF